Listed below are T cell receptor beta chains from one sample, sequenced in a study of cytomegalovirus exposure and HLA in healthy donors. Generated by immunoSEQ multiplex PCR, the TCRdb table keeps only in-frame clones and is missing some. The table lists 180,000 or so clones, about 10% of them singletons. The sample consisted of PBMCs. These receptors came from a woman aged 25 to 39 in good health and CMV-seropositive. CDR3s include the opening cysteine and the closing phenylalanine or tryptophan. The D gene is left open where the match is weak. For some rows the clone size is stated as once, few or many, or as a class when expanded; others skip it.

v_call,clone_size,d_call,j_call,cdr3_nt,cdr3_aa
TRBV19,few,TRBD1,TRBJ1-1,TGTGCCAGTAGTGACCGGGACAGAGATGAAGCTTTCTTT,CASSDRDRDEAFF
TRBV7-2,few,TRBD1,TRBJ2-1,TGTGCCAGCAGCGCAGACAGGGGAAGCTACAATGAGCAGTTCTTC,CASSADRGSYNEQFF
TRBV5-8,few,.,TRBJ1-5,TGTGCCAGCAGCTTGAAAATGGGGGCCAGCAATCAGCCCCAGCATTTT,CASSLKMGASNQPQHF
TRBV6-1,.,.,TRBJ1-2,TGTGCCAGCAGTGAAAGGGGGACGAGTGGCTACACCTTC,CASSERGTSGYTF
TRBV11-2,.,.,TRBJ2-7,TGTGCCAGCAGTTTCGAGGCCTACGAGCAGTACTTC,CASSFEAYEQYF
TRBV25-1,.,TRBD1,TRBJ2-2,TGTGCCAGCAGTGAGCAGGGGGCAGGGGCCGGGGAGCTGTTTTTT,CASSEQGAGAGELFF
TRBV5-1,.,.,TRBJ1-2,TGCGCCAGCAGCCCTGCCTTTGACAGATACAATGGCTACACCTTC,CASSPAFDRYNGYTF
TRBV11-2,.,.,TRBJ2-3,TGTGCCAGCAGCTTGGAAAGGGGGATAGATACGCAGTATTTT,CASSLERGIDTQYF
TRBV5-8,few,TRBD2,TRBJ2-1,TGTGCCAGCAGCCTGGGACTAGCGGGACGCAATGAGCAGTTCTTC,CASSLGLAGRNEQFF
TRBV18,.,TRBD1,TRBJ1-4,TGTGCCAGCTCTCCCTATCCGGGACAGGGGCGCTTTAATGAAAAACTGTTTTTT,CASSPYPGQGRFNEKLFF
TRBV18,.,.,TRBJ1-4,TGTGCCAGCTCACCACAGGGGAGGGTCGAAAAACTGTTTTTT,CASSPQGRVEKLFF
TRBV5-5,few,.,TRBJ2-3,TGTGCCAGCAGCTCCGAGTACACAGATACGCAGTATTTT,CASSSEYTDTQYF
TRBV5-6,few,.,TRBJ2-7,TGTGCCAGCAGCCCCGAGGGTAGGTCCTACGAGCAGTACTTC,CASSPEGRSYEQYF
TRBV7-8,.,.,TRBJ2-1,TGTGCCAGCAGCTTAGGGGGACTGATTTTCGATGAGCAGTTCTTC,CASSLGGLIFDEQFF
TRBV4-1,.,.,TRBJ2-2,TGCGCCAGCAGCCAACGTCCGGGAATGAACACCGGGGAGCTGTTTTTT,CASSQRPGMNTGELFF
TRBV2,.,.,TRBJ1-5,TGTGCCAGCAGTTGGACAGCTCCTAGCAATCAGCCCCAGCATTTT,CASSWTAPSNQPQHF
TRBV6-4,few,.,TRBJ2-2,TGTGCCAGCAGATCAGGATTGAACACCGGGGAGCTGTTTTTT,CASRSGLNTGELFF
TRBV2,few,.,TRBJ2-7,TGTGCCAGCACTGGAGACCGGAGGGGCCGCCCCTACTACGAGCAGTACTTC,CASTGDRRGRPYYEQYF
TRBV5-6,.,TRBD2,TRBJ2-7,TGTGCCAGCAGCTTCGGGGGGGGCTACGAGCAGTACTTC,CASSFGGGYEQYF
TRBV7-9,.,TRBD1,TRBJ1-5,TGTGCCAGCAGCTTCAGGGGGCGCGGAGTCCAGCCCCAGCATTTT,CASSFRGRGVQPQHF
TRBV9,.,.,TRBJ1-4,TGTGCCAGCAGCACCTACAGCGGTAAGGATGAAAAACTGTTTTTT,CASSTYSGKDEKLFF
TRBV5-6,.,TRBD1,TRBJ1-2,TGTGCCAGCAGCTTGGACAGGGGGCAATATGGCTACACCTTC,CASSLDRGQYGYTF
TRBV2,.,TRBD2,TRBJ2-7,TGTGCCAGCAGTAACCAACTAGCGGGAGTGGTTACCTACGAGCAGTACTTC,CASSNQLAGVVTYEQYF
TRBV2,.,.,TRBJ1-4,TGTGCCAGCAGTGAAATGGGAGGTTCTGAAAAACTGTTTTTT,CASSEMGGSEKLFF
TRBV2,.,TRBD1,TRBJ2-3,TGTGCCAGCAGAGACAGGGCCCCCTCTCGGTATTTT,CASRDRAPSRYF
TRBV13,few,TRBD2,TRBJ2-7,TGTGCCAGCAGCCCTCCGTCTAGCGGGAAGACCTACGAGCAGTACTTC,CASSPPSSGKTYEQYF
TRBV6-1,few,.,TRBJ2-1,TGTGCCAGCACCGAAGGTATAGCATTATACAATGAGCAGTTCTTC,CASTEGIALYNEQFF
TRBV25-1,few,.,TRBJ2-2,TGTGCCAGCAGTGAATTCGAGACTACTCCAAGGGAACCCGGGGAGCTGTTTTTT,CASSEFETTPREPGELFF
TRBV7-9,few,TRBD2,TRBJ2-2,TGTGCCAGCAGCTCTCCCCGGCTAGCGGGCCCGAACACCGGGGAGCTGTTTTTT,CASSSPRLAGPNTGELFF
TRBV5-1,.,TRBD2,TRBJ2-7,TGCGCCAGCAGCTTTATACCGGGACTAGCCTCCTACGAGCAGTACTTC,CASSFIPGLASYEQYF
TRBV19,.,.,TRBJ2-7,TGTGCCAGTAGTATAGAAGCGAGAAACTTTTACGAGCAGTACTTC,CASSIEARNFYEQYF
TRBV10-1,few,TRBD2,TRBJ2-2,TGCGCCAGCAGTGGACCGGGACTAGCGGGACGGGCCGGGGAGCTGTTTTTT,CASSGPGLAGRAGELFF
TRBV5-1,few,.,TRBJ2-7,TGCGCCAGCAGCTCGACAGCTGGCGAGCAGTACTTC,CASSSTAGEQYF
TRBV7-2,.,.,TRBJ1-5,TGTGCCAGCAGCTTAGCTGGCCAGCCCCAGCATTTT,CASSLAGQPQHF
TRBV9,.,.,TRBJ2-1,TGTGCCAGCAGCTCCCGGACTTCCTACAATGAGCAGTTCTTC,CASSSRTSYNEQFF
TRBV5-4,.,.,TRBJ2-2,TGTGCCAGCAGCTTGGAGAGGCCCGGGGAGCTGTTTTTT,CASSLERPGELFF
TRBV20-1,few,.,TRBJ1-2,TGCAGTGCTATAGGCAGAGGAGGCTACACCTTC,CSAIGRGGYTF
TRBV6-1,.,.,TRBJ2-2,TGTGCCAGCACGGGCAGGGCACTCACCGGGGAGCTGTTTTTT,CASTGRALTGELFF
TRBV5-8,few,.,TRBJ1-5,TGTGCCAGCAGCTTATATGGCGGAGCCCGCAATCAGCCCCAGCATTTT,CASSLYGGARNQPQHF
TRBV18,few,.,TRBJ2-2,TGTGCCAGCTCACCACAGGGGGCCGGGGAGCTGTTTTTT,CASSPQGAGELFF
TRBV12-5,.,.,TRBJ2-6,TGTGCTAGTGGCCGGTCTGGGGCCAACGTCCTGACTTTC,CASGRSGANVLTF
TRBV6-5,few,TRBD1,TRBJ2-1,TGTGCCAGCAGTTCACACAGGGGGAGCTCCTACAATGAGCAGTTCTTC,CASSSHRGSSYNEQFF
TRBV4-2,few,TRBD1,TRBJ1-1,TGTGCCAGCACCCATCCTTCTATCATCCGGGACAGAGATCCGAGAGGTATGAACACTGAAGCTTTCTTT,CASTHPSIIRDRDPRGMNTEAFF
TRBV13,.,.,TRBJ2-1,TGTGCCAGCAGCTCCAGCCCCCGGGGTGAGCAGTTCTTC,CASSSSPRGEQFF
TRBV5-6,.,.,TRBJ2-1,TGTGCCAGCAGCTTGGTTGGGGCTAGCGTCAATGAGCAGTTCTTC,CASSLVGASVNEQFF